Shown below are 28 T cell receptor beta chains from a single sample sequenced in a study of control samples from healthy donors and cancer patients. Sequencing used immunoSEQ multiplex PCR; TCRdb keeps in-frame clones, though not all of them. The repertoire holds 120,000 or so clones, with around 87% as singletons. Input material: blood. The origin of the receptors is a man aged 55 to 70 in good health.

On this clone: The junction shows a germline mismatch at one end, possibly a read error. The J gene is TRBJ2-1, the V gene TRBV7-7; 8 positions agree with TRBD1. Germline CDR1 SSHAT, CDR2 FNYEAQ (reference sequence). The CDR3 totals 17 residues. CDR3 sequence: CASSPMTGDGFGNEQFF. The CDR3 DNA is TGTGCTAGCAGCCCAATGACAGGGGATGGGTTCGGCAATGAGCAGTTCTTC.

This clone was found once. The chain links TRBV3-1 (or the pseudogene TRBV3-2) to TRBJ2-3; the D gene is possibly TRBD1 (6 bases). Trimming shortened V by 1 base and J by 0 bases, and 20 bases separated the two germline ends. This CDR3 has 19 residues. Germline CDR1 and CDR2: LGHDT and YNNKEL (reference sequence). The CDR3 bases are TGTGCCAGCAGCCAAGTTTACGTGTCGCAGGGGATAAGCACAGATACGCAGTATTTT. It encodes CASSQVYVSQGISTDTQYF.

As DNA, the CDR3 is TGTGCCAGCAGTTTGGCCGCCGGTGAGCAGTTCTTC. Amino acid sequence: CASSLAAGEQFF. The chain uses TRBV28 and TRBJ2-1, with D hard to call. The V and J ends lost 3 bases and 9 bases respectively, with 9 bases between them. This CDR3 comprises 12 residues. Germline CDR1 is MDHEN and CDR2 is SYDVKM. The full variable domain, its missing parts supplied by reference TRBV28 and TRBJ2-1, is DVKVTQSSRYLVKRTGEKVFLECVQDMDHENMFWYRQDPGLGLRLIYFSYDVKMKEKGDIPEGYSVSREKKERFSLILESASTNQTSMYLCASSLAAGEQFFGPGTRLTVL.

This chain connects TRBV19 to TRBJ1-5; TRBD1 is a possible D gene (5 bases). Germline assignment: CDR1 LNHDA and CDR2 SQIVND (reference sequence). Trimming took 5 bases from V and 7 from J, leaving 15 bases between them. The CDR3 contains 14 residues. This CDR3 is CASSHQGSGQPQHF. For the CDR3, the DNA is TGTGCCAGTAGTCACCAGGGTTCAGGGCAGCCCCAGCATTTT.

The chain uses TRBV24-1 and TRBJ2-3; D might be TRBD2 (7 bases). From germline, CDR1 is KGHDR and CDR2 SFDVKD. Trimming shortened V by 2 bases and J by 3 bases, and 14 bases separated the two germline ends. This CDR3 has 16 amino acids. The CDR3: CATSDYSGGRTDTQYF. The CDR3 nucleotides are TGTGCCACCAGTGATTATTCGGGGGGCCGAACAGATACGCAGTATTTT.

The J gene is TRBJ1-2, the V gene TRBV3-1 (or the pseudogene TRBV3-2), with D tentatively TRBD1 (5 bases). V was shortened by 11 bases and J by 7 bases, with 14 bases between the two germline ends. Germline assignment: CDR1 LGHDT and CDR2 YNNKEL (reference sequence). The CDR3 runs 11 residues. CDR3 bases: TGTGCCTATTCCGGAGGGGCTGGCTACACCTTC. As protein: CAYSGGAGYTF.

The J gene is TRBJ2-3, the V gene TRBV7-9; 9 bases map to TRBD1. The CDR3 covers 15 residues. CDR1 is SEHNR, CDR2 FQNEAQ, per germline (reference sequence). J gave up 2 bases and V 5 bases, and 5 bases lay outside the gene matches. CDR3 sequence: CASSPTGGPTDTQYF. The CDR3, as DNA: TGTGCCAGCAGCCCGACAGGGGGGCCCACAGATACGCAGTATTTT.

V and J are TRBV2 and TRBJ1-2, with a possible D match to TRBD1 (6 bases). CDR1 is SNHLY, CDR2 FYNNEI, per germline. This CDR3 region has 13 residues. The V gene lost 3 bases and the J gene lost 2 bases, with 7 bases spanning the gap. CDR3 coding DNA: TGTGCCAGCAGTGACACAGGGAACTATGGCTACACCTTC. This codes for CASSDTGNYGYTF.

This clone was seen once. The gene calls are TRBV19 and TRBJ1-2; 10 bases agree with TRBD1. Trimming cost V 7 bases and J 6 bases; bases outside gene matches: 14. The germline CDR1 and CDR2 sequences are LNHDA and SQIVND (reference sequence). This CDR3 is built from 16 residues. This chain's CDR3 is CASTSSDRGQYNGYTF. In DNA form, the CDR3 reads TGTGCCAGTACCTCCAGCGACAGGGGGCAGTACAATGGCTACACCTTC.

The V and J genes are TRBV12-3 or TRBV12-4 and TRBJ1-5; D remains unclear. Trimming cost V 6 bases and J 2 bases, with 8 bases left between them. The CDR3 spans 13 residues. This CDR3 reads CASRPSGNQPQHF. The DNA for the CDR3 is TGTGCCAGCAGGCCTTCCGGCAATCAGCCCCAGCATTTT.

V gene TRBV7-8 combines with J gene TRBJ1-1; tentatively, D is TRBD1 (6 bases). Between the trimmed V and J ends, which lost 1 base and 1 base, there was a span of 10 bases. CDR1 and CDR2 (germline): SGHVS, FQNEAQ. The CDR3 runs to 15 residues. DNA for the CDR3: TGTGCCAGCAGCTTAGTTCGGACAGCGAACACTGAAGCTTTCTTT. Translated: CASSLVRTANTEAFF.

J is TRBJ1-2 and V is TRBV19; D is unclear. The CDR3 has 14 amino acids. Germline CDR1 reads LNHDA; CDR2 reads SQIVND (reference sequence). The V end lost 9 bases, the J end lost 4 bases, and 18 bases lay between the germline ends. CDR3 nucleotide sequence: TGTGCCAGCCTTCTCGCCTCTGGACCCTATGGCTACACCTTC. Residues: CASLLASGPYGYTF.

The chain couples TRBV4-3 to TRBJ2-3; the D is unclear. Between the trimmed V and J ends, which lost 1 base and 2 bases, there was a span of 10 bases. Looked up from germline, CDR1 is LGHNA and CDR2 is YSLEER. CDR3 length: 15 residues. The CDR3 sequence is CASSQGWGNTDTQYF. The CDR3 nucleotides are TGCGCCAGCAGCCAAGGTTGGGGTAACACAGATACGCAGTATTTT.

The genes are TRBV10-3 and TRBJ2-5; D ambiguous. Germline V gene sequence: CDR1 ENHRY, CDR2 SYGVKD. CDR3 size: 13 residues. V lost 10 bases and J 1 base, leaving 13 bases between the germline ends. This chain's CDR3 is CATHSGIQETQYF. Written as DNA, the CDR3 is TGTGCCACTCATTCAGGCATCCAAGAGACCCAGTACTTC.

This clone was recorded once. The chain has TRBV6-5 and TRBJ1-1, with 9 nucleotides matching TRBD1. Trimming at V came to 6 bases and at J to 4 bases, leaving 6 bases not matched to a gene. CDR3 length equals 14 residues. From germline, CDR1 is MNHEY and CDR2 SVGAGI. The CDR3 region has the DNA TGTGCCAGCAGAGGGGGACAGGGAGGCACTGAAGCTTTCTTT. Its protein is CASRGGQGGTEAFF.

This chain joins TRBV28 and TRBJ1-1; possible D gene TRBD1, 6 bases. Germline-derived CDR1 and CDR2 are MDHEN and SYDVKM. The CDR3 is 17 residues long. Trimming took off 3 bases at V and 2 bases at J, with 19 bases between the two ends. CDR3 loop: CASSFSSWGPRNTEAFF. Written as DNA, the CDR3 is TGTGCCAGCAGTTTTTCGAGTTGGGGGCCCCGTAACACTGAAGCTTTCTTT.

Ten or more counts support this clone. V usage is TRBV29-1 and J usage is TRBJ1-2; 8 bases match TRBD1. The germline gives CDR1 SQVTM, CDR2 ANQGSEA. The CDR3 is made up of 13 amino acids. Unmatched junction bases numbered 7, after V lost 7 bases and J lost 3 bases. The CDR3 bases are TGCAGCGCTACGCAGACAGGGGACTATGGCTACACCTTC. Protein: CSATQTGDYGYTF.

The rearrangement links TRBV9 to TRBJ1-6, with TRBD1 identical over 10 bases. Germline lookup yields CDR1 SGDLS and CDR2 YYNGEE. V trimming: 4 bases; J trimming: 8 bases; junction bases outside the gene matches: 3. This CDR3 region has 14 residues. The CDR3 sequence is CASSSDRGDSPLHF. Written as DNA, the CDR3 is TGTGCCAGCAGCTCGGACAGGGGGGATTCACCCCTCCACTTT.

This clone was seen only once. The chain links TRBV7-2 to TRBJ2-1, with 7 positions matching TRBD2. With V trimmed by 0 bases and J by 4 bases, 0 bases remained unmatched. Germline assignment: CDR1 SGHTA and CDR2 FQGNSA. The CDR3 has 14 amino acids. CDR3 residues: CASSLAGGYNEQFF. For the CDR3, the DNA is TGTGCCAGCAGCTTAGCGGGGGGGTACAATGAGCAGTTCTTC.

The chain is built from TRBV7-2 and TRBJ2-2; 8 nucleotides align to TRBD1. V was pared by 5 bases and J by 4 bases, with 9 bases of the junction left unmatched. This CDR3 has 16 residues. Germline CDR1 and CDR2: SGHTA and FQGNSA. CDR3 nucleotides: TGTGCCAGCAGCCATTATACCGGGACAGGCACCGGGGAGCTGTTTTTT. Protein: CASSHYTGTGTGELFF.

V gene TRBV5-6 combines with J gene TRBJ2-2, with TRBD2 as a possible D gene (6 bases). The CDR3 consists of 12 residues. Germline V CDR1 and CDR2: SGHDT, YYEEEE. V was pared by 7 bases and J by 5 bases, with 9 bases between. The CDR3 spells CASGRGTGELFF. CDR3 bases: TGTGCCAGCGGGCGGGGTACCGGGGAGCTGTTTTTT.

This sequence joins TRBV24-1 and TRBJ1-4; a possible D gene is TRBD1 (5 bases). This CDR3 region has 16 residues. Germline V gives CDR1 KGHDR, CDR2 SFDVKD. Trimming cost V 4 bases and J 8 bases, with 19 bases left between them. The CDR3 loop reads CATSEPKGDFKEKLFF. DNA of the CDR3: TGTGCCACCAGTGAGCCAAAAGGGGATTTTAAGGAAAAACTGTTTTTT.

The DNA for the CDR3 is TGTGCCAGCAGCTTAGCCCCATACCCTAGCGGGCCCCCAGGGTTTTTT. Its protein product is CASSLAPYPSGPPGFF. This chain joins TRBV11-2 and TRBJ2-2; the match to TRBD2 covers 8 bases. Trimming cost V 1 base and J 16 bases; bases outside gene matches: 17. This CDR3 region has 16 residues. Per the germline V gene, CDR1 is SGHAT and CDR2 is FQNNGV.

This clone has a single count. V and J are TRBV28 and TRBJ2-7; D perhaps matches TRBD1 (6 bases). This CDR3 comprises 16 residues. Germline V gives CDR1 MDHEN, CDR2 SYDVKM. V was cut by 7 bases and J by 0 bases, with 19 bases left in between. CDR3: CASTPGQGSPSYEQYF. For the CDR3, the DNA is TGTGCCAGCACCCCCGGGCAGGGGAGCCCCTCCTACGAGCAGTACTTC.

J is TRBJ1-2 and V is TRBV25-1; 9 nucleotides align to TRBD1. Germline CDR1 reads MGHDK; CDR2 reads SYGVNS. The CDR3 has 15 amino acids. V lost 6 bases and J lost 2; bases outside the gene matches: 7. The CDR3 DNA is TGTGCCAGCAGACGTCCCGGGACAGGGAACTATGGCTACACCTTC. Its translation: CASRRPGTGNYGYTF.

CDR3 in DNA: TGTGCCAGTAGTATAGATCTCGAAACAGATACGCAGTATTTT. It codes for CASSIDLETDTQYF. The chain employs TRBV19 and TRBJ2-3; no firm D call. Trimming removed 0 bases from V and 3 bases from J, with 7 bases in between. The CDR3 is made up of 14 amino acids. Germline V lookup: CDR1 LNHDA, CDR2 SQIVND (reference sequence). Looking up the rest from reference TRBV19 and TRBJ2-3 gives the full variable domain: DGGITQSPKYLFRKEGQNVTLSCEQNLNHDAMYWYRQDPGQGLRLIYYSQIVNDFQKGDIAEGYSVSREKKESFPLTVTSAQKNPTAFYLCASSIDLETDTQYFGPGTRLTVL.

The DNA of the CDR3 is TGTGCCAGCAGCGTCACTACAGGGGGCGCTGAGCAGTTCTTC. Translated: CASSVTTGGAEQFF. The chain links TRBV7-9 to TRBJ2-1, with 9 positions matching TRBD1. The V and J ends lost 5 bases and 9 bases, in that order; junction bases with no gene match: 8. CDR3 length: 14 residues. Germline CDR1 is SEHNR and CDR2 is FQNEAQ (reference sequence).

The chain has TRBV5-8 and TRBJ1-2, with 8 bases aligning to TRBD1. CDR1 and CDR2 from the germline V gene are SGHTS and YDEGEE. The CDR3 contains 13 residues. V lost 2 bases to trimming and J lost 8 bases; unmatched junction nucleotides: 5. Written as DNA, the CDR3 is TGTGCCAGCAGCTTTTCAGGGGGCGGCGGCTACACCTTC. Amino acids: CASSFSGGGGYTF.